The present entry profiles one T cell receptor (beta chain) with its context. The data were taken from a study of blood T cell repertoires in COVID-19. Across the whole study: Collection of acute and convalescent COVID-19 samples took place in the United States, Italy and Spain. In each case, the material was cDNA or gDNA derived from T cells, B-cell-depleted T cells, or PBMCs.

Authors' methods: Estimation of nucleated cell counts was performed using reference gene primer amplification. The method was immunoSEQ multiplex PCR; TCRdb's version includes in-frame clones alone and lacks a portion of them. D and trimming come from the DNA, and the V and J calls and clone size come from that table. This table holds roughly 220,000 clones, 80% found once. The V end lost 6 bases, the J end lost 3 bases, and 18 bases lay between the germline ends. The CDR3 is 16 amino acids. Germline assignment: CDR1 MNHEY and CDR2 SVGEGT. The TCR sequence derives from a woman aged 70-85 years with acute or convalescent COVID-19. Sequenced material: peripheral blood. This sequence joins TRBV6-2 or TRBV6-3 and TRBJ2-1; a weak D match, TRBD2 (6 bases). CDR3: CASSPVGGMLYNEQFF. Here the CDR3 DNA reads TGTGCCAGCAGCCCTGTGGGGGGAATGCTCTACAATGAGCAGTTCTTC.